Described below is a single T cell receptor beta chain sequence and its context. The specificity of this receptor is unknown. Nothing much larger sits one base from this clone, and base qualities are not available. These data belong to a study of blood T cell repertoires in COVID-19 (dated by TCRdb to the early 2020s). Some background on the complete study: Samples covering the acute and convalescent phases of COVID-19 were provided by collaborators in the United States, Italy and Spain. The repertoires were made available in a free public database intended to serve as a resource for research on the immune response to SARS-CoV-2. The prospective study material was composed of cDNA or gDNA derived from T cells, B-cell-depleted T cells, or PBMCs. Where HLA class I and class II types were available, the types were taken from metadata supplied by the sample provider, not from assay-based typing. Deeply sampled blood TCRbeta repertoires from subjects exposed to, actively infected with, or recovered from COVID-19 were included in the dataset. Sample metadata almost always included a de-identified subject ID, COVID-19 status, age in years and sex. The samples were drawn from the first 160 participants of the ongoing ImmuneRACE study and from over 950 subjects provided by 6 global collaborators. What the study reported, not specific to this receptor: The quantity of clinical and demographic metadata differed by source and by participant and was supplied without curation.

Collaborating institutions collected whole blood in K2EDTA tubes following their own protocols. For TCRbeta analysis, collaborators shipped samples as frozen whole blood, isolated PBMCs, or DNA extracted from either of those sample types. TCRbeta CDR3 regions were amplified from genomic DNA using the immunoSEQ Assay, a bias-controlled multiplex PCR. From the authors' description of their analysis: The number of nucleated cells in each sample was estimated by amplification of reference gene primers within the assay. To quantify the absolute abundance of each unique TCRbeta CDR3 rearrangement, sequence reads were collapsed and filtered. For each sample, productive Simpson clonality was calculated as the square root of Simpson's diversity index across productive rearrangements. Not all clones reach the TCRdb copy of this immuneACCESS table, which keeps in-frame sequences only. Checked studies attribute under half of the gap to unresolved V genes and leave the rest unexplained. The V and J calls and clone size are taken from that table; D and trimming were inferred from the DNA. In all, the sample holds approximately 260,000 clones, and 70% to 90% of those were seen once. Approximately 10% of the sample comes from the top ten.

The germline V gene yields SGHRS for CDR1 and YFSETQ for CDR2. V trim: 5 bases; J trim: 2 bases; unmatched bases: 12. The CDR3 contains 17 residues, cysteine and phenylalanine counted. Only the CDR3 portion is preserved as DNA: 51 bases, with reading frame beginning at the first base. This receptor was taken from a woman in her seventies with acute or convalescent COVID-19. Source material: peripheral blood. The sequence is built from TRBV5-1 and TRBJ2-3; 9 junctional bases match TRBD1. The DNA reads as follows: TGCGCCAGCAGGCAGTCGTTCGGGACAGGGCTCACAGATACGCAGTATTTT. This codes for CASRQSFGTGLTDTQYF.